This TCR beta chain was obtained from a study of radiotherapy plus CTLA-4 blockade in lung cancer. Study-level information: Of all patients, around 19% responded objectively and 25% to 40% showed disease control.

Regarding this clone: Antigen: not known.

This CDR3 comprises 17 residues. Germline-derived CDR1 and CDR2 are SGHDT and YYEEEE. Between the trimmed V and J ends, which lost 6 bases and 4 bases, there was a span of 25 bases. Using immunoSEQ multiplex PCR, the repertoire was profiled, and TCRdb retains in-frame clones only, with some absent. The profile covers around 59,000 clones, with over 65% appearing a single time and around 3.7% taken by the ten largest. Overall study results and limits: The best predictor of response was reported to be early blood T cell clone dynamics, with interferon-beta. Tumor-derived TCR clones expanded in blood after radiotherapy plus ipilimumab.

The V and J genes are TRBV5-6 and TRBJ1-1; D might be TRBD1 (5 bases). The clonotype was recovered from a human donor with non-small cell lung cancer who had a partial response to radiotherapy plus ipilimumab. The sample in question was peripheral blood, obtained from a patient treated with radiotherapy plus ipilimumab. CDR3 nucleotide sequence: TGTGCCAGCACCCCCCTTGGTTTGGGGATGGGGGGCACTGAAGCTTTCTTT. Translating gives CASTPLGLGMGGTEAFF.